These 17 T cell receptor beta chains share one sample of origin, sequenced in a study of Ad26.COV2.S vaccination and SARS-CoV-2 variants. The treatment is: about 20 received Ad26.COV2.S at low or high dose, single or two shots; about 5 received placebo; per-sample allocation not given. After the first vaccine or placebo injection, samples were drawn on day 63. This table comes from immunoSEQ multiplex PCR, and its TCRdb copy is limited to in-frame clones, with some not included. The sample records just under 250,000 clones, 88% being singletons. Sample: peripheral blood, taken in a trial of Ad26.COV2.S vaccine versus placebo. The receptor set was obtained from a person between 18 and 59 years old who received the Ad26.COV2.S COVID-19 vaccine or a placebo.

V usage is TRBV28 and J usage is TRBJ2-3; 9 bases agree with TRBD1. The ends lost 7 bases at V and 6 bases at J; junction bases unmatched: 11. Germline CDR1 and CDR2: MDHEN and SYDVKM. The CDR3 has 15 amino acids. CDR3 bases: TGTGCCAGCACCCGACAGGGGGATTATTTGGATACGCAGTATTTT. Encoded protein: CASTRQGDYLDTQYF.

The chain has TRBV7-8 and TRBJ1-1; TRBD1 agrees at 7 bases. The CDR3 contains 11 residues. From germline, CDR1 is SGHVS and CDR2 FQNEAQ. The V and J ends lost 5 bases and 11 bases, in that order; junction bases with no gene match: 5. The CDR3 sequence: CASSLTGYAFF. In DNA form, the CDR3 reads TGTGCCAGCAGCCTGACAGGGTACGCTTTCTTT.

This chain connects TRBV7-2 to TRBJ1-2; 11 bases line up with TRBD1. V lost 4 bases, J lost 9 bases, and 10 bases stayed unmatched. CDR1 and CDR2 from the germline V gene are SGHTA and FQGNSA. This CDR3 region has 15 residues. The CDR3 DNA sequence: TGTGCCAGCAGCTCCTGGGGACAGGGGGACGGTAGCTACACCTTC. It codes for CASSSWGQGDGSYTF. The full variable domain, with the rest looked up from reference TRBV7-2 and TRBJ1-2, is GAGVSQSPSNKVTEKGKDVELRCDPISGHTALYWYRQSLGQGLEFLIYFQGNSAPDKSGLPSDRFSAERTGGSVSTLTIQRTQQEDSAVYLCASSSWGQGDGSYTFGSGTRLTVV.

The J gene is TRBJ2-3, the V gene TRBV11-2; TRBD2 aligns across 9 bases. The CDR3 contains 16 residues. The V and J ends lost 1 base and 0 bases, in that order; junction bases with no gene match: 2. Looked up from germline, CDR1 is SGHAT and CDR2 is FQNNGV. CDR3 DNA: TGTGCCAGCAGCTTAGGACTAGCGGTTAGCACAGATACGCAGTATTTT. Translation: CASSLGLAVSTDTQYF.

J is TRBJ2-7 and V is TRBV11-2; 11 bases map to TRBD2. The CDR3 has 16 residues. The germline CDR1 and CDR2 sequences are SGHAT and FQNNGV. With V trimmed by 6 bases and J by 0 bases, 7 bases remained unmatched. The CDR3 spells CASSTWTSGYSYEQYF. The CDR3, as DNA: TGTGCCAGCAGTACGTGGACTAGCGGGTACTCCTACGAGCAGTACTTC.

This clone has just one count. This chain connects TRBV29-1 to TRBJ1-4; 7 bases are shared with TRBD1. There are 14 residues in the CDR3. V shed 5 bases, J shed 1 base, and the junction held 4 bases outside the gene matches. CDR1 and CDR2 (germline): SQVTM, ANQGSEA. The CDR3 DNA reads TGCAGCGTTAGACAGGGAGGAACTAATGAAAAACTGTTTTTT. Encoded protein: CSVRQGGTNEKLFF.

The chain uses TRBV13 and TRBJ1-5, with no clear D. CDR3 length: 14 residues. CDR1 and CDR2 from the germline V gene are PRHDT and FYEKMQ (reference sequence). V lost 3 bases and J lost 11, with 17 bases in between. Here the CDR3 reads CASSLSSDSLSQHF. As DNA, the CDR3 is TGTGCCAGCAGCTTGTCGTCAGATTCCTTGTCCCAGCATTTT.

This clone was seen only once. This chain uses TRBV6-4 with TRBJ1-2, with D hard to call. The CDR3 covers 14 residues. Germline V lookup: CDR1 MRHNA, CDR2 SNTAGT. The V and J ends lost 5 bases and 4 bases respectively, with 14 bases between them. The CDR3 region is CASSNLGVGYGYTF. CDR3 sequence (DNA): TGTGCCAGCAGTAATCTCGGGGTTGGCTATGGCTACACCTTC.

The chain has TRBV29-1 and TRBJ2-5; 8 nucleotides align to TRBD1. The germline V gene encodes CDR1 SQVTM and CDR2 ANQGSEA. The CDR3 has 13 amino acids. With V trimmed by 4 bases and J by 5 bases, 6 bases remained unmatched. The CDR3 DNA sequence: TGCAGCGTTGGACAGGGGCGTGGGGAGACCCAGTACTTC. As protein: CSVGQGRGETQYF.

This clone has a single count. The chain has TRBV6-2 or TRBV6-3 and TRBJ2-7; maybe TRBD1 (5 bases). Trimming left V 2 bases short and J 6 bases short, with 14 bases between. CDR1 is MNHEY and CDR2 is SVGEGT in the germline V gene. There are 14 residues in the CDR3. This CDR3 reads CASSYGRAKGEQYF. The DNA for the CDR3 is TGTGCCAGCAGTTACGGCAGGGCCAAGGGCGAGCAGTACTTC.

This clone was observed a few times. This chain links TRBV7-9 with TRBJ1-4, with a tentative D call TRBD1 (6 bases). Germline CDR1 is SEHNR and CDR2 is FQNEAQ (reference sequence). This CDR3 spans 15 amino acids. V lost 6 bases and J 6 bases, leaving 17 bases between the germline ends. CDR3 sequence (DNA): TGTGCCAGCAGAAATCACAGGGCCGGAGATGAAAAACTGTTTTTT. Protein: CASRNHRAGDEKLFF. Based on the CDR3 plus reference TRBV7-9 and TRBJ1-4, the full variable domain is DTGVSQNPRHKITKRGQNVTFRCDPISEHNRLYWYRQTLGQGPEFLTYFQNEAQLEKSRLLSDRFSAERPKGSFSTLEIQRTEQGDSAMYLCASRNHRAGDEKLFFGSGTQLSVL.

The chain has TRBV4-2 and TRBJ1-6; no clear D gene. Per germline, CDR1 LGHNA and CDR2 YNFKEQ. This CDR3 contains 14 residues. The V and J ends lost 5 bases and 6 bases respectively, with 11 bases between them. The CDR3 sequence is CASSEGVSNSPLHF. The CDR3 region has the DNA TGTGCCAGCAGCGAGGGAGTTTCTAATTCACCCCTCCACTTT.

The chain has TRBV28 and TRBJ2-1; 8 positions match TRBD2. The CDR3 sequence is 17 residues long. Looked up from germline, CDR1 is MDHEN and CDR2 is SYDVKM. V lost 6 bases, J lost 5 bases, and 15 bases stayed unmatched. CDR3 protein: CASSEYASRGADNEQFF. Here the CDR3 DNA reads TGTGCCAGCAGCGAATACGCCTCGCGGGGGGCCGACAATGAGCAGTTCTTC.

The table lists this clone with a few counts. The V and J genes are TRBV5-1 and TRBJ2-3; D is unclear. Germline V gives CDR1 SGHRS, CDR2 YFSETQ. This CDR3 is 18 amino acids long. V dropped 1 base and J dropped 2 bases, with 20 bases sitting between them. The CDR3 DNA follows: TGCGCCAGCAGCTTGTCGTCGGCCAGAGCAACCCTCACAGATACGCAGTATTTT. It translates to CASSLSSARATLTDTQYF.

DNA of the CDR3: TGTGCCAGTAGTATTGGGGGATCTATGAACACTGAAGCTTTCTTT. Its translation is CASSIGGSMNTEAFF. V is TRBV19 and J is TRBJ1-1, with D possibly TRBD1 on 5 matching bases. The CDR3 has 15 amino acids. Germline V gene sequence: CDR1 LNHDA, CDR2 SQIVND (reference sequence). The V end lost 3 bases, the J end lost 0 bases, and 11 bases lay between the germline ends.

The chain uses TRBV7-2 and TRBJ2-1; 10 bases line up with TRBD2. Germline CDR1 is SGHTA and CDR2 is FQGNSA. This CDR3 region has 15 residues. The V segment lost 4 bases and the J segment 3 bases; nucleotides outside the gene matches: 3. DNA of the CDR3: TGTGCCAGCAGCTCCCTAGCGGGAGTCTACAATGAGCAGTTCTTC. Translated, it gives CASSSLAGVYNEQFF.

The CDR3 loop reads CASSYSGSLSGNTIYF. CDR3 coding DNA: TGTGCCAGCAGTTACTCTGGCAGTCTCTCTGGAAACACCATATATTTT. The chain couples TRBV6-2 or TRBV6-3 to TRBJ1-3; D call uncertain. CDR1 and CDR2 (germline): MNHEY, SVGEGT. CDR3 length equals 16 residues. Trimming took off 0 bases at V and 0 bases at J, with 9 bases between the two ends.